This TCR beta chain came from a study of cytomegalovirus exposure and HLA in healthy donors (dated by TCRdb to between 2016 and 2019). Some background on the complete study: An earlier analysis of some 620 of the donors reported 276 Gb of sequence data and 117 million unique TCR beta sequences obtained from about 200 million T cells. An early release covering some 640 HLA-typed donors comprised about 320 gigabases of sequencing data and approximately 85 million unique TCR sequences. The genetic ancestry cluster associated with self-reported Caucasian donors included 81% of the roughly 400 genotyped donors. The study aimed to test whether signatures of past pathogen exposure could be identified by cataloging public T cell receptors. Using immunosequencing, the study profiled T cell repertoires from approximately 700 subjects and related those repertoires to cytomegalovirus serostatus. In addition to the first cohort of approximately 650 subjects, a separate validation cohort of under 150 different subjects was used. To predict cytomegalovirus infection status, the study combined high-throughput TCR immunosequencing, statistical association of individual TCRs with disease status, and machine learning. A later analysis re-analyzed previously published TCR beta repertoires from about 600 donors and added high-resolution HLA genotyping to study TCR occurrence patterns. Rather than using new phenotypic data, the later analysis identified candidate immune exposures from TCR beta sequences and from how often those sequences occurred across donors. To decide whether each TCR beta V gene segment behaved as functional or pseudogenic, an earlier analysis of some 580 of the donors relied on high-throughput TCR beta sequencing. Donor age, sex, ethnicity and CMV serostatus were collected together with the repertoire data. A later genetic analysis took genome-wide SNP genotypes for 398 of the 666 donors and used that subset as a discovery cohort. All discovery cohort repertoires had been generated using a single sequencing platform. Both class I and class II loci were covered by HLA typing, at four-digit resolution. The number of donors typed differed by locus, with about 629-630 for A, B, C, DRB1 and DQB1, roughly 520 for DQA1, approximately 570 for DPA1, and around 460 for DPB1. Several DR-DQ haplotypes were treated as single units for association and clustering because of strong linkage in the cohort. On average, roughly 240,000 unique TCR beta nucleotide sequences were sequenced per donor among roughly 430 genotyped donors of the cohort, with roughly 18% of those sequences being non-productive. Paper-wide results and their limitations: According to a later analysis, TCR association rates differed among HLA loci, with DRB1 alleles showing the most associated TCRs and HLA-C alleles showing the fewest. This cohort had only TCR beta chains sequenced, and the lack of alpha or paired-chain data limited which features could be detected. In both the original and validation cohorts, the classifier was reported to diagnose cytomegalovirus status with high specificity and sensitivity. Across donors, most TCR sequences were observed very rarely, whereas some public TCRs were present in many individuals. Some 16 rarely observed V segments, including chromosome 9 orphons, were excluded from the earlier analysis of almost 600 of the donors because counts were too low. Correlated functional status among segregating V segments might reflect linkage disequilibrium, but an unknown experimental factor could not be ruled out. It was suggested by the authors that the approach could potentially be generalized to other disease states and immunological phenotypes. The study gave a list of around 170 TCR beta chains associated with cytomegalovirus. In vitro tests confirmed that a few of the cytomegalovirus-associated TCR beta chains recognize cytomegalovirus antigens. The only immune exposure information available for the cohort was CMV serostatus. According to a later analysis, parvovirus B19, influenza, CMV and Epstein-Barr virus appeared linked to several top co-occurrence clusters. An earlier analysis of around 500 of the donors showed that most TCR beta V segments appeared in productive rearrangements either about 87% or about 30% of the time, which broadly matched IMGT annotations. At a false discovery rate of 0.05, a later analysis linked about 17,000 TCR beta sequences to specific HLA alleles. Sequencing depth was assumed to be roughly uniform across donors in the presence/absence analyses, though that assumption may not hold. Assigning TCR associations to individual alleles was difficult when HLA alleles, especially DR and DQ, strongly co-occurred. A further reported finding was that TCR beta sequences accurately predicted the HLA-A and HLA-B alleles for most subjects in the first cohort. In a later analysis, most CMV-associated TCR beta chains were found to appear HLA-restricted, with HLA associations seemingly driven largely by CMV exposure. In a later analysis, HLA-associated TCR beta chains showed more clonal expansion and lower generation probabilities than non-associated chains that were equally common. Because the 87-base-pair reads could not distinguish some IMGT-functional V segments, including TRBV6-2 and TRBV6-3, those segments were excluded. A later genetic analysis associated a missense DCLRE1C variant with V-gene and J-gene trimming of TCR beta chains, and an independent cohort replicated the association. In a later genetic analysis, fewer N-insertions in productive TCRs were reported among donors in an Asian-associated ancestry cluster than the roughly 710-donor mean. Because HLA typing was missing for some donors at each locus, association tests included only the typed subset. A cluster of highly shared sequence variants was judged likely to represent a technical artifact of the sequencing pipeline.

Deletion took 7 bases off V and 2 bases off J, with a span of 17 bases between the germline ends. CDR1 and CDR2 were assigned from the germline V gene (reference sequence) as LNHDA and SQIVND. The CDR3 runs 15 amino acids, cysteine and phenylalanine included. The only DNA kept is the CDR3, 45 bases in frame from the first base. Receptor amplification or capture employed the immunoSEQ multiplex PCR assay. For the multiplex PCR, a mixture combining 60 forward primers for TCR Vbeta segments and 13 reverse primers for TCR Jbeta segments was used. The CDR3 region of rearranged TCR beta genes was amplified from genomic DNA with a multiplex PCR assay. Amplified TCR beta libraries were sequenced as 87-base-pair reads on the Illumina HiSeq System. The study's own analysis went as follows. Across the roughly 700 repertoires, a later analysis counted tens of millions of unique TCR beta chains, approximately 10 million of which were shared by at least two donors. Raw reads were error-corrected and collapsed into unique sequences by a nearest-neighbor algorithm in which closely related sequences were merged to remove PCR and sequencing errors. Alignment of CDR3 sequences to IMGT reference sequences was used to assign V, D and J gene segments. For a sequence to be retained, a match of at least six nucleotides to both a V gene segment and a J gene segment was required. Rearrangements were called productive when the CDR3 lacked stop codons and stayed in frame with V and J; all others were non-productive. CDR3 was defined according to IMGT convention as the region running from the second conserved V-encoded cysteine to the conserved J-encoded phenylalanine. The earlier analysis of roughly 590 of the donors excluded any sequence lacking an unambiguous match to a single V gene segment. In an earlier analysis of approximately 590 of the donors, V segments were called functional above 56.7% productive rearrangements and were called segregating when the between-donor standard deviation exceeded 5%. To diagnose cytomegalovirus status from the catalog of TCR beta chain sequences, a statistical classification framework was built. In a later analysis, TCR nucleotide sequences were compared against IMGT/GENE-DB human TR gene sequences so that V and J genes could be assigned. A later analysis assigned CDR3 sequences and most-parsimonious VDJ recombination scenarios with the TCRdist pipeline. In a later analysis, every TCR beta chain was defined by the combination of its CDR3 amino acid sequence and its V-gene family, and reads without a unique V-gene family were dropped. In a later analysis, fewer than 600 highly shared, low-generation-probability nucleotide sequences were removed to address suspected cross-contamination and a sequencing artifact. For each public chain, a later analysis derived a clonal expansion index from normalized ranks of inferred template counts within each repertoire. Generation probabilities in a later analysis came from a VDJ recombination model fitted to out-of-frame rearrangements, and those results were checked against IGoR. In a later analysis, hypergeometric tests were used to score TCR-TCR, TCR-HLA and TCR-CMV co-occurrence, with a repertoire-size bias correction applied to TCR pairs. In a later analysis, false discovery rates were estimated by permuting HLA or CMV assignments 20 times. In a later analysis, co-occurring TCRs were grouped using DBSCAN, with TCRdist sequence similarity added in when clustering inside HLA-allele-positive subsets. For co-occurrence clustering, repertoires with fewer than 30,000 or more than 120,000 public chains were excluded, along with five repertoires with anomalous nucleotide sharing. Entries here come from immuneACCESS through TCRdb and include only in-frame sequences with V and J called. Some clones fail to appear in such tables; in the studies checked, an unresolved V gene covers under half of the shortfall, and the cause of the remainder is unknown. V and J calls plus clone size are reproduced from that table; the DNA served to infer D and trimming. The sample profile shows 200,000 or so clones; 82% of them were found once. The top ten constitute around 0.1% of the sample.

A remark on this clone: No antigen is known for it. Per-nucleotide qualities are absent, and no much larger clonotype sits a single base away.

The cohort consisted of hundreds of healthy bone marrow donors. At the time of sampling, all cohort members were nominally healthy, though unrecorded immune exposures were likely present. The donor was CMV seronegative and belonged to the group of around 400 seronegative cohort members. A peripheral blood sample was collected from each donor, and TCR beta sequencing was performed on peripheral blood mononuclear cells. The Qiagen DNeasy Blood Extraction Kit was used to extract genomic DNA from the blood cell samples. The sequence is built from TRBV19 and TRBJ1-1; no D gene call is confident. The sample was PBMCs. The TCR comes from a boy aged 2 to 10 in good health and CMV-seronegative. The sequenced DNA is TGTGCCAGTATCGCGGCCGGGAGGGTAAACACTGAAGCTTTCTTT. Translated, this is CASIAAGRVNTEAFF.